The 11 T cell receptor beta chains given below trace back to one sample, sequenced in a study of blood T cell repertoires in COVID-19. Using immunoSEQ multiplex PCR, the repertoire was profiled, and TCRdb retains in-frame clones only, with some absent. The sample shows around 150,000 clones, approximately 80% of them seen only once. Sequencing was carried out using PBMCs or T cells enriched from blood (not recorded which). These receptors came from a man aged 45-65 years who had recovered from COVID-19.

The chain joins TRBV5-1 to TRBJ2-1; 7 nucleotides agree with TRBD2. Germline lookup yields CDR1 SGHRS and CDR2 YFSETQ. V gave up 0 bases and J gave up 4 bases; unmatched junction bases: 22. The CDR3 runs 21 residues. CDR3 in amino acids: CASSLGTPAGLNRPDYNEQFF. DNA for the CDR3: TGCGCCAGCAGCTTGGGCACGCCAGCGGGGCTCAATCGCCCCGATTACAATGAGCAGTTCTTC.

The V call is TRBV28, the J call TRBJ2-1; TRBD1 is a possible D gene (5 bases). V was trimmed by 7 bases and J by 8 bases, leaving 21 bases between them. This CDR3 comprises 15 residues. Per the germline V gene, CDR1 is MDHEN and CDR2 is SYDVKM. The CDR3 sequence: CASMGHTGGRDEQFF. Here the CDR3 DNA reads TGTGCCAGCATGGGTCACACAGGCGGTCGGGATGAGCAGTTCTTC.

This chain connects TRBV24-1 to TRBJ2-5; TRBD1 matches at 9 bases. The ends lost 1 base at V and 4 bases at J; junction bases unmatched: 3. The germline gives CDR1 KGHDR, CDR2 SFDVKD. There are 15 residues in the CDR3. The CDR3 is CATSDFTGGTETQYF. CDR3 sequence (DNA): TGTGCCACCAGTGATTTTACAGGGGGCACAGAGACCCAGTACTTC.

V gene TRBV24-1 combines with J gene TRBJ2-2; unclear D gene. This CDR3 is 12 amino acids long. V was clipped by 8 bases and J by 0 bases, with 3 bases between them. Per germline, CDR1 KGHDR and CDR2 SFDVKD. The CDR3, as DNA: TGTGCCACCACAGCGAACACCGGGGAGCTGTTTTTT. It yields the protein CATTANTGELFF.

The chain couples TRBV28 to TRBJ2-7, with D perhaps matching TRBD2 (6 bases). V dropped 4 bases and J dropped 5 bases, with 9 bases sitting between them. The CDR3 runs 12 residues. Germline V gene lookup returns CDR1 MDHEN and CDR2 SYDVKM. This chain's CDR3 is CASSYRTNEQYF. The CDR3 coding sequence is TGTGCCAGCAGTTACCGGACTAACGAGCAGTACTTC.

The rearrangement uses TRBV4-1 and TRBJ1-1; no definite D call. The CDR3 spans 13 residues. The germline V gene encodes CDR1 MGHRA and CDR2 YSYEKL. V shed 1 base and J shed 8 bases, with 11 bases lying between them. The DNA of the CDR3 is TGCGCCAGCAGCCAAGTCGAAGGGAGCGAAGCTTTCTTT. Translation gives CASSQVEGSEAFF.

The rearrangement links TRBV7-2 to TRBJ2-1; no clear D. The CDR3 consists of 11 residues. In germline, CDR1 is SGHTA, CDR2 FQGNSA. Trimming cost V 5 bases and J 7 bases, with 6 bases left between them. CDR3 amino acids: CASSPTNEQFF. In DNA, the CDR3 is TGTGCCAGCAGCCCTACGAATGAGCAGTTCTTC.

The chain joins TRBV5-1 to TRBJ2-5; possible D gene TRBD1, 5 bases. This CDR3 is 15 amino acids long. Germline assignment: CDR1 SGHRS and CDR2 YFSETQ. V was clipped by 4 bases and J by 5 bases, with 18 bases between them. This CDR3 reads CASSPVPKGLETQYF. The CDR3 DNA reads TGCGCCAGCAGCCCGGTACCCAAGGGGCTGGAGACCCAGTACTTC. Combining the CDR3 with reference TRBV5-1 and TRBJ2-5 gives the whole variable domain KAGVTQTPRYLIKTRGQQVTLSCSPISGHRSVSWYQQTPGQGLQFLFEYFSETQRNKGNFPGRFSGRQFSNSRSEMNVSTLELGDSALYLCASSPVPKGLETQYFGPGTRLLVL.

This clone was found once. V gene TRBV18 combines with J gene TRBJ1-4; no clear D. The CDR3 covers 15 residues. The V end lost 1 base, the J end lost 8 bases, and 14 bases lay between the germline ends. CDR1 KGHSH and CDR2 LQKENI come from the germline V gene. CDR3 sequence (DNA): TGTGCCAGCTCACCACAGACTCCCCAGCAGGAAAAACTGTTTTTT. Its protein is CASSPQTPQQEKLFF.

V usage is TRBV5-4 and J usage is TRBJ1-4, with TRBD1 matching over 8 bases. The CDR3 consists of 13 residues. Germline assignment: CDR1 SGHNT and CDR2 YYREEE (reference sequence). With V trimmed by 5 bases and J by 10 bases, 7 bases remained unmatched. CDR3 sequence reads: CASRPDREGKLFF. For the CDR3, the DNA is TGTGCCAGCAGACCGGACAGGGAGGGAAAACTGTTTTTT.

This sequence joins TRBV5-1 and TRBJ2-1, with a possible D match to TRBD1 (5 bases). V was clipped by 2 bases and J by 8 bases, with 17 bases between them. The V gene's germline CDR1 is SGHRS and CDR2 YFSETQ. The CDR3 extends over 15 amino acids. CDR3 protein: CASSLGQGNVDEQFF. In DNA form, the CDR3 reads TGCGCCAGCAGCTTAGGCCAGGGCAACGTCGATGAGCAGTTCTTC.